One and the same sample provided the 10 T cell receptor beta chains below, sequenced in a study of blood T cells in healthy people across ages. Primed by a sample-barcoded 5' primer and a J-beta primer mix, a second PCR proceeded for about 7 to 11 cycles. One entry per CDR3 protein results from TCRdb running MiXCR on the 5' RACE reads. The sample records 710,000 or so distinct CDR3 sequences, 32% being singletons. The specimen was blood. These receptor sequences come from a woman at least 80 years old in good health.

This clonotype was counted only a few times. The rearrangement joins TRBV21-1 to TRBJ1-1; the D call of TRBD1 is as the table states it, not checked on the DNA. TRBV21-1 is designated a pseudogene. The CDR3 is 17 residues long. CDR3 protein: CASSKNDLQGLATEAFF. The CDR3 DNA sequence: TGTGCCAGCAGCAAAAACGATCTCCAGGGCTTGGCCACTGAAGCTTTCTTT.

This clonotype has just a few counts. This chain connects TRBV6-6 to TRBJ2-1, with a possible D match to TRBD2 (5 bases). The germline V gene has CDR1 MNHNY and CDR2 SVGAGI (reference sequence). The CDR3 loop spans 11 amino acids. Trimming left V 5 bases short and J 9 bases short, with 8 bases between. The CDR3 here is CASSGRGEQFF. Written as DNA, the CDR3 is TGTGCCAGCAGTGGCCGGGGTGAGCAGTTCTTC.

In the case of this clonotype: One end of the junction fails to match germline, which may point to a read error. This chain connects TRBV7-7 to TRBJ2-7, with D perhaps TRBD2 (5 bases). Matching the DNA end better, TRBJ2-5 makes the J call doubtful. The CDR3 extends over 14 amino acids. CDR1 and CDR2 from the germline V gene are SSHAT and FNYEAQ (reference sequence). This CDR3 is CASSLVSSHETQYF. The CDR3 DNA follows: TGTGCTAGCAGCTTAGTTTCTAGCCACGAGACCCAGTACTTC.

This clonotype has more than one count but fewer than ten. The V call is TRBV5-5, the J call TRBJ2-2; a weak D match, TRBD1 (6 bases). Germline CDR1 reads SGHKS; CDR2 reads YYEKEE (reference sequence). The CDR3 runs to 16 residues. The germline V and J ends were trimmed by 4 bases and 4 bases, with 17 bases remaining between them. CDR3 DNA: TGTGCCAGCAGCCTCCAACCAGGGGCCAGCACCGGGGAGCTGTTTTTT. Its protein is CASSLQPGASTGELFF. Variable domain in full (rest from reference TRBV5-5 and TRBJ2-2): DAGVTQSPTHLIKTRGQQVTLRCSPISGHKSVSWYQQVLGQGPQFIFQYYEKEERGRGNFPDRFSARQFPNYSSELNVNALLLGDSALYLCASSLQPGASTGELFFGEGSRLTVL.

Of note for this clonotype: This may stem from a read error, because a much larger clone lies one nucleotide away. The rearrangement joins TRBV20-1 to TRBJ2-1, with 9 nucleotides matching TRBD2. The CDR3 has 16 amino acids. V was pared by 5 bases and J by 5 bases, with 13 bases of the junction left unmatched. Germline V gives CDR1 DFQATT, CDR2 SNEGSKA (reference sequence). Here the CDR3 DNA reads TGCAGTGCTCGATCGTCTAGCGGGGCCCTGCACAATGAGCAGTTCTTC. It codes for CSARSSSGALHNEQFF.

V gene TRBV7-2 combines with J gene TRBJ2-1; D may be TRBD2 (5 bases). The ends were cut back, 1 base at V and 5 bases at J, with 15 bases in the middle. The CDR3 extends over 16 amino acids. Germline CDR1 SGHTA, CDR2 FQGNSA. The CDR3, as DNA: TGTGCCAGCAGCTTAGACTCTGGACTGACCGACAATGAGCAGTTCTTC. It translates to CASSLDSGLTDNEQFF. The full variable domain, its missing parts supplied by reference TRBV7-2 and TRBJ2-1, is GAGVSQSPSNKVTEKGKDVELRCDPISGHTALYWYRQSLGQGLEFLIYFQGNSAPDKSGLPSDRFSAERTGGSVSTLTIQRTQQEDSAVYLCASSLDSGLTDNEQFFGPGTRLTVL.

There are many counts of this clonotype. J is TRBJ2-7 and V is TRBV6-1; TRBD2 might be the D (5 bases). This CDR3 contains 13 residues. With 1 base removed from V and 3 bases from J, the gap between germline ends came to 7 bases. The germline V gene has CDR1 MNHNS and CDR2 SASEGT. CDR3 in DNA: TGTGCCAGCAGTGAAGGGAGGAACTACGAGCAGTACTTC. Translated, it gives CASSEGRNYEQYF.

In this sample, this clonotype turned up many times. This CDR3 is CSARAQAEAFF. The DNA of the CDR3 is TGCAGTGCTAGAGCGCAGGCTGAAGCTTTCTTT. The rearrangement links TRBV20-1 to TRBJ1-1; D ambiguous. Trimming removed 1 base at V and 6 bases at J, with 6 bases between. Germline loops: CDR1 DFQATT, CDR2 SNEGSKA (reference sequence). This CDR3 has 11 amino acids.

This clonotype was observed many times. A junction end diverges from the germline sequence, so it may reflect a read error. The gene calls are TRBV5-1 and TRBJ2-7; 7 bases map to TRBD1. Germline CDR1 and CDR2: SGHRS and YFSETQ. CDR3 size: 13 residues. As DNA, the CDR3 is TGTGCCAGCAGCTTAGGGGGCGGGTACGAGCAGTACTTC. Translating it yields CASSLGGGYEQYF.

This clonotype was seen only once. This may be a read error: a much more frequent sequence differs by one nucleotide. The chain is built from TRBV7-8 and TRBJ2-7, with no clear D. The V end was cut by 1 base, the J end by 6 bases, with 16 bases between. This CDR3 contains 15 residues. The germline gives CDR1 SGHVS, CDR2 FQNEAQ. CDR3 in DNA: TGTGCCAGCAGCTTAGTTAGTGCAGGAAGGTCCGAGCAGTACTTC. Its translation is CASSLVSAGRSEQYF.